One sample yielded the 6 T cell receptor beta chains listed below, sequenced in a study of graft-versus-host responses after intestinal transplantation. Assay: immunoSEQ multiplex PCR; the TCRdb copy retains only in-frame clones and omits some. In the table there are more than 10,000 clones, about 31% of which are singletons. Plates contained around 200,000 CFSE-labeled responder cells and around 200,000 irradiated, violet-dye-labeled stimulator cells. This specimen consisted of alloreactive CD8+ T cells from a mixed lymphocyte reaction culture, obtained before intestinal transplant. Subset specified: CFSE-low proliferating T cells sorted from approximately 6-day pre-transplant mixed lymphocyte reaction (GvH or HvG direction). The receptors were gathered from a human patient who received an intestinal transplant.

In its sample, this clone was seen a few times. This likely traces to a read error, being one base from a far larger clone. The rearrangement links TRBV4-1 to TRBJ1-5, with no clear D. Per the germline V gene, CDR1 is MGHRA and CDR2 is YSYEKL. This CDR3 has 13 residues. The germline V and J ends were trimmed by 1 base and 7 bases, with 8 bases remaining between them. This CDR3 is CASSQGEQQPQHF. CDR3 DNA sequence: TGCGCCAGCAGCCAAGGGGAGCAACAGCCCCAGCATTTT.

In the case of this clone: Other DNA sequences in this specimen translate into the identical CDR3. V gene TRBV6-5 combines with J gene TRBJ1-5; 10 bases map to TRBD1. The CDR3 runs to 14 residues. Germline assignment: CDR1 MNHEY and CDR2 SVGAGI. The V segment lost 6 bases and the J segment 7 bases; nucleotides outside the gene matches: 6. The CDR3 coding sequence is TGTGCCAGCAGCCCGGGACAGGGGAGGCAGCCCCAGCATTTT. It codes for CASSPGQGRQPQHF.

CDR3 protein: CASSSSYEQYF. The CDR3 DNA sequence: TGTGCCAGCAGTTCCTCCTACGAGCAGTACTTC. The V call is TRBV28, the J call TRBJ2-7; D gene unclear. Germline V lookup: CDR1 MDHEN, CDR2 SYDVKM. This CDR3 spans 11 amino acids. The V end was cut by 4 bases, the J end by 0 bases, with 1 base between.

This clone was seen more than once but under ten times. The chain combines TRBV2 with TRBJ2-1; TRBD2 agrees at 14 bases. Germline V CDR1 and CDR2: SNHLY, FYNNEI. V trimming: 8 bases; J trimming: 2 bases; junction bases outside the gene matches: 5. The CDR3 length is 16 residues. DNA for the CDR3: TGTGCCAGCCACGGACTAGCGGGGGGCCCCTACAATGAGCAGTTCTTC. Amino acid sequence: CASHGLAGGPYNEQFF.

Worth noting for this clone: Other DNA sequences in the sample encode the same CDR3. The rearrangement joins TRBV2 to TRBJ2-7; TRBD2 agrees at 8 bases. The V segment lost 11 bases and the J segment 0 bases; nucleotides outside the gene matches: 12. The germline V gene has CDR1 SNHLY and CDR2 FYNNEI. The CDR3 is 15 residues long. DNA for the CDR3: TGTGCCGGGGTGGGGCGGCGGGAGGTCTCCTACGAGCAGTACTTC. It yields the protein CAGVGRREVSYEQYF.

The chain has TRBV28 and TRBJ1-1; 7 bases are a match to TRBD1. Germline CDR1 MDHEN, CDR2 SYDVKM. This CDR3 has 17 residues. J was trimmed by 3 bases and V by 7 bases; bases with no gene match: 17. CDR3 sequence reads: CASNPTTGWAFDTEAFF. The DNA for the CDR3 is TGTGCCAGCAACCCTACGACAGGGTGGGCCTTTGACACTGAAGCTTTCTTT.